Listed below are T cell receptor beta chains from one sample, sequenced in a study of T-cell reconstitution after alpha-beta-depleted transplantation in children. One entry per CDR3 protein, called by TCRdb with MiXCR from the PCR reads. The sample contains around 250,000 distinct CDR3 sequences, 20% to 30% of which appear only once. The specimen comprised PBMCs, sampled before TCRalphabeta/CD19-depleted stem cell transplant. The receptors come from a girl aged 2 to 10 with Fanconi anemia, due to receive a stem cell transplant. The conserved cysteine and the conserved F or W are not part of the CDR3 here. Each record gives: V gene, D gene, J gene, CDR3 protein. The D gene is left open where the match is weak.

v_call: TRBV12-3/TRBV12-4
d_call: .
j_call: TRBJ2-7
cdr3_aa: ASSLTNEQY

v_call: TRBV7-3
d_call: TRBD2
j_call: TRBJ2-1
cdr3_aa: ASSLTASGAYEQF

v_call: TRBV18
d_call: TRBD2
j_call: TRBJ2-7
cdr3_aa: ASSPPMSAGETYEQY

v_call: TRBV6-4
d_call: .
j_call: TRBJ2-1
cdr3_aa: ASSEKGRGFSSYNEQF

v_call: TRBV12-3/TRBV12-4
d_call: .
j_call: TRBJ1-1
cdr3_aa: ASSLQGASTEAF

v_call: TRBV3-1
d_call: .
j_call: TRBJ2-1
cdr3_aa: ASSQVRVGNEQF

v_call: TRBV20-1
d_call: TRBD2
j_call: TRBJ2-3
cdr3_aa: SARWDYGVEDNTDTQY

v_call: TRBV6-6
d_call: TRBD2
j_call: TRBJ2-3
cdr3_aa: ASSWGGDPGISTDTQY

v_call: TRBV28
d_call: .
j_call: TRBJ1-6
cdr3_aa: ASSPPSGGDSPLH

v_call: TRBV14
d_call: TRBD1
j_call: TRBJ2-7
cdr3_aa: ASSPTGTGRYEQY

v_call: TRBV5-1
d_call: .
j_call: TRBJ1-1
cdr3_aa: ASSPYGGPNTEAF

v_call: TRBV7-2
d_call: TRBD1
j_call: TRBJ2-7
cdr3_aa: ASSGRQGPYEQY

v_call: TRBV5-1
d_call: .
j_call: TRBJ1-3
cdr3_aa: ASSGSSGNTIY

v_call: TRBV20-1
d_call: .
j_call: TRBJ2-7
cdr3_aa: SARGQVLTYEQY

v_call: TRBV28
d_call: TRBD1
j_call: TRBJ1-1
cdr3_aa: ASSPHRGSQSTEAF

v_call: TRBV21-1
d_call: .
j_call: TRBJ1-3
cdr3_aa: ASSNQALSGNTIY

v_call: TRBV18
d_call: TRBD2
j_call: TRBJ2-1
cdr3_aa: ASSPPGLAGYNEQF

v_call: TRBV12-5
d_call: .
j_call: TRBJ2-1
cdr3_aa: ASGFSRQNEQF

v_call: TRBV20-1
d_call: TRBD2
j_call: TRBJ2-1
cdr3_aa: SAQGLASNNEQF

v_call: TRBV29-1
d_call: TRBD1
j_call: TRBJ2-3
cdr3_aa: TPTGTGEPILTDTQY

v_call: TRBV6-1
d_call: .
j_call: TRBJ1-1
cdr3_aa: ASTLVVQVTEAF

v_call: TRBV12-3/TRBV12-4
d_call: TRBD2
j_call: TRBJ2-3
cdr3_aa: ASSLGTSGATSSTDTQY

v_call: TRBV29-1
d_call: TRBD2
j_call: TRBJ2-3
cdr3_aa: SVGVAGVSTDTQY

v_call: TRBV29-1
d_call: .
j_call: TRBJ2-5
cdr3_aa: SVEDRLEAQETQY